Listed below are T cell receptor beta chains from one sample, sequenced in a study of graft-versus-host responses after intestinal transplantation. Assay used: immunoSEQ multiplex PCR; TCRdb lists only in-frame clones, some missing. Among some 84,000 clones listed, roughly 80% were seen once. No antigen has been assigned to these receptors. The material was unstimulated CD4+ T cells sorted from spleen or lymph node cells, obtained before intestinal transplant. The receptors derive from a human donor who received an intestinal transplant. Both conserved end residues are part of each CDR3. Each record gives: D gene, J gene, clone size, V gene, CDR3 DNA, CDR3 protein. The D gene is left open where the match is weak. Some rows mark clone size as missing; the rest say once, few, many or name a class of expanded clone.

TRBD1,TRBJ2-3,few,TRBV27,TGTGCCAGCAGTCCGGACAGGGTCACAGATACGCAGTATTTT,CASSPDRVTDTQYF
TRBD1,TRBJ1-1,-,TRBV7-9,TGTGCCAGCAGCGCGGGACAGGTTATGAACACTGAAGCTTTCTTT,CASSAGQVMNTEAFF
-,TRBJ1-5,few,TRBV21-1,TGTGCCAGCAGCTATCTCGACAGGGTTAGCAATCAGCCCCAGCATTTT,CASSYLDRVSNQPQHF
-,TRBJ1-3,-,TRBV9,TGTGCCAGCAGCGTAGCTGCAGGCAGCTCTGGAAACACCATATATTTT,CASSVAAGSSGNTIYF
TRBD1,TRBJ1-4,-,TRBV4-1,TGCGCCAGCAGCCAACGACAGGGGGCAGATGAAAAACTGTTTTTT,CASSQRQGADEKLFF
TRBD1,TRBJ1-1,-,TRBV6-5,TGTGCCAGCAGTCGACAGGGGAGGGACACTGAAGCTTTCTTT,CASSRQGRDTEAFF
-,TRBJ2-5,-,TRBV2,TGTGCCCTAAGAGGAACAGGACAGGAGACCCAGTACTTC,CALRGTGQETQYF
-,TRBJ2-2,-,TRBV19,TGTGCCAGTAGTATAGTGTGGGTGGGAGGTGCCGGGGAGCTGTTTTTT,CASSIVWVGGAGELFF
TRBD2,TRBJ2-1,-,TRBV5-1,TGCGCCAGCAGCTTGGGGACTAGCGGATGGGGCTCCTACAATGAGCAGTTCTTC,CASSLGTSGWGSYNEQFF
-,TRBJ1-6,-,TRBV28,TGTGCCAGCAGTTCAAACAGGCGTCTCGGCCTCCACTTT,CASSSNRRLGLHF
TRBD1,TRBJ1-1,-,TRBV5-5,TGTGCCAGCAGCTTTACAGGACAGGGGGACACTGAAGCTTTCTTT,CASSFTGQGDTEAFF
TRBD1,TRBJ2-5,-,TRBV20-1,TGCAGTGCACACAGGGGAGAGACCCAGTACTTC,CSAHRGETQYF
TRBD1,TRBJ1-5,-,TRBV5-5,TGTGCCAGCAGCCCCGCGGGACAGGGGCTAAATCAGCCCCAGCATTTT,CASSPAGQGLNQPQHF
TRBD2,TRBJ2-1,-,TRBV4-1,TGCGCCAGCCGATTAGCGGGTTCCTACAATGAGCAGTTCTTC,CASRLAGSYNEQFF
-,TRBJ2-6,-,TRBV10-3,TGTGCCATCAGTCCGGCAGGATCAAGCTCTGGGGCCAACGTCCTGACTTTC,CAISPAGSSSGANVLTF
-,TRBJ2-7,once,TRBV28,TGTGCCAGCAGTTCCAGTTACGAGCAGTACTTC,CASSSSYEQYF
TRBD2,TRBJ2-1,-,TRBV18,TGTGCCAGCTCACAAGCCGGGACTAGCTTCAATGAGCAGTTCTTC,CASSQAGTSFNEQFF
TRBD2,TRBJ2-3,-,TRBV5-1,TGCGCCAGCTCCGAGGGACTAGCGGGGGGAGTAACAGATACGCAGTATTTT,CASSEGLAGGVTDTQYF
-,TRBJ2-1,-,TRBV28,TGTGCCAGCAGTTCCTGGACAGTTAGCTCCTACAATGAGCAGTTCTTC,CASSSWTVSSYNEQFF
TRBD2,TRBJ2-5,-,TRBV2,TGTGCCAGCAGTGAGGGCCTAGCGGGGGCTCAGACCCAGTACTTC,CASSEGLAGAQTQYF
-,TRBJ1-1,-,TRBV7-9,TGTGCCAGCAGCCCGGTCGGACAGTTCACTGAAGCTTTCTTT,CASSPVGQFTEAFF